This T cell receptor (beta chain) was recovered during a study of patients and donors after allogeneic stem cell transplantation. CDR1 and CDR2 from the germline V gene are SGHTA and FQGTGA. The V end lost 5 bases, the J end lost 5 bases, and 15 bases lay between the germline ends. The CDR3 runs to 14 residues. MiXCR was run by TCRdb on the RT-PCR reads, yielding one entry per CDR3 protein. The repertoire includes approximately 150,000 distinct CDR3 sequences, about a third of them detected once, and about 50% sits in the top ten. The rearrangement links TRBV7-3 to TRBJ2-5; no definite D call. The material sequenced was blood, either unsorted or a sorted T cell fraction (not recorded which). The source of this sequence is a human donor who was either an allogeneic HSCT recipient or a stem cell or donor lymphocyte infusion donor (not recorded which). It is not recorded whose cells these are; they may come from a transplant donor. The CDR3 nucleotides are TGTGCCAGCAGCCCCGGCGCGACCGCGGAGACCCAGTACTTC. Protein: CASSPGATAETQYF. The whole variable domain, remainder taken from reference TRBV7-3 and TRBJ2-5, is GAGVSQTPSNKVTEKGKYVELRCDPISGHTALYWYRQSLGQGPEFLIYFQGTGAADDSGLPNDRFFAVRPEGSVSTLKIQRTERGDSAVYLCASSPGATAETQYFGPGTRLLVL.